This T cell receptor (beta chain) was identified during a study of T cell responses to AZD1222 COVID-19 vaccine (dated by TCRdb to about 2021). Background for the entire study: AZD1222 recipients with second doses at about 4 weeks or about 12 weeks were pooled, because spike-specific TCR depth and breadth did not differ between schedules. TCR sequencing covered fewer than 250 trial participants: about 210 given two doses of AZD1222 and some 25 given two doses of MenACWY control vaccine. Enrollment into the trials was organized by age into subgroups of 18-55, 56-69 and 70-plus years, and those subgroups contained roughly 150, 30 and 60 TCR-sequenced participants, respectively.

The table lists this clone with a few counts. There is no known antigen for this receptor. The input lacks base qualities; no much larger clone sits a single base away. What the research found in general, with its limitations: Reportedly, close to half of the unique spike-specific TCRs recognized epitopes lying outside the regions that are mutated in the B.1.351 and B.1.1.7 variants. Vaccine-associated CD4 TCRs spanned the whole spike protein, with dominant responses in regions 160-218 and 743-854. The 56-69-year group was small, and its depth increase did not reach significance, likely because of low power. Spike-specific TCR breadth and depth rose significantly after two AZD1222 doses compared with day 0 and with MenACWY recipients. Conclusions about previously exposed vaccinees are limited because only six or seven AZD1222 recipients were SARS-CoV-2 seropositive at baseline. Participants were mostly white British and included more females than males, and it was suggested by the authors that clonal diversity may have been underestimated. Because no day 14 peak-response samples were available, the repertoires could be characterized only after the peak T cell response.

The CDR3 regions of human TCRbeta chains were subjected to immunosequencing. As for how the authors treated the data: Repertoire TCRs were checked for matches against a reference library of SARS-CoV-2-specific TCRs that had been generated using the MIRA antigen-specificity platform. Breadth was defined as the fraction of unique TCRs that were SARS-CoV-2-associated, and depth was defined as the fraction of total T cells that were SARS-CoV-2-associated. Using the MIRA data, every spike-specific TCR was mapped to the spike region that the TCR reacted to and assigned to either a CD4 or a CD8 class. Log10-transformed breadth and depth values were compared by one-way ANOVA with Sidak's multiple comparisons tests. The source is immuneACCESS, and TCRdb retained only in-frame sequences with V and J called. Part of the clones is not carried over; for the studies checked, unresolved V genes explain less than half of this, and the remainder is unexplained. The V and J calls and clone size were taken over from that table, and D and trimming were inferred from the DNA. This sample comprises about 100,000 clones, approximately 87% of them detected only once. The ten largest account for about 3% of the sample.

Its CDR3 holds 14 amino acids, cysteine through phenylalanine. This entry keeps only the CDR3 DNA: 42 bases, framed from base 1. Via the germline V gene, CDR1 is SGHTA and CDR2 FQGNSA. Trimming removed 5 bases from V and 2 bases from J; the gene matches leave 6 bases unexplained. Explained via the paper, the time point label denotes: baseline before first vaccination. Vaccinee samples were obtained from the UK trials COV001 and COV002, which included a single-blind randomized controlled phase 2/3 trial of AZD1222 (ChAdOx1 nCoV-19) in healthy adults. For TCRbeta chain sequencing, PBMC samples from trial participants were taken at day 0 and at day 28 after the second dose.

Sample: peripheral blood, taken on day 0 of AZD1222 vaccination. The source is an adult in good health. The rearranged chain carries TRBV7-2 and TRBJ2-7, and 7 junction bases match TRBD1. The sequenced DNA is TGTGCCAGCAGCCGGGGACAGAACCCCTACGAGCAGTACTTC. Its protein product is CASSRGQNPYEQYF.